The source of this T cell receptor (beta chain) is a study of radiotherapy plus CTLA-4 blockade in lung cancer. The wider study: Disease control was seen in roughly 30% of patients, objective responses in more than 15%.

Study-wide results and limits: Radiotherapy was combined with ipilimumab, and tumor-derived TCR clones then expanded in blood.

CDR3 length: 14 amino acids. Between the trimmed V and J ends, which lost 6 bases and 7 bases, there was a span of 16 bases. Germline CDR1 is MNHNY and CDR2 is SVGAGI (reference sequence). In the case of this clone: Its target is unknown.

TCRdb's copy holds only in-frame clones and misses some; the assay was immunoSEQ multiplex PCR. The sample lists 55,000 to 80,000 clones, roughly three quarters occurring once. The input for sequencing was peripheral blood, taken from a patient treated with radiotherapy plus ipilimumab. The clonotype was recovered from a human donor with non-small cell lung cancer who had a complete response to radiotherapy plus ipilimumab. The chain couples TRBV6-6 to TRBJ1-5; D is unresolved. The CDR3 DNA reads as TGTGCCAGCAGCTTTGGGCCAGGCCCCCAGCCCCAGCATTTT. The encoded protein is CASSFGPGPQPQHF.